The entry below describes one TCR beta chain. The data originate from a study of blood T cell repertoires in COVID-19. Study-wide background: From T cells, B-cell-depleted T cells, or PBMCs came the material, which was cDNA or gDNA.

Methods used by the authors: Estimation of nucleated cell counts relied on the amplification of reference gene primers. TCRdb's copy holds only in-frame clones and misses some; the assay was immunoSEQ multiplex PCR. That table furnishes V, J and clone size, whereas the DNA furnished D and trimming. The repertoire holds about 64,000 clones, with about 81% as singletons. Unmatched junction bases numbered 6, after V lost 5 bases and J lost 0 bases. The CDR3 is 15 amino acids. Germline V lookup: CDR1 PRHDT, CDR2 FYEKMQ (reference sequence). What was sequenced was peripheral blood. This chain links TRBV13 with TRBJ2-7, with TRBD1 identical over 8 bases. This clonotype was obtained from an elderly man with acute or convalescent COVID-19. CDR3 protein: CASSPRTGISYEQYF. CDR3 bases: TGTGCCAGCAGCCCCCGGACAGGGATCTCCTACGAGCAGTACTTC.